The rows below give T cell receptor beta chains drawn from one sample of a study of beta chain features in type 1 diabetes. Clones were sequenced by immunoSEQ multiplex PCR, and TCRdb holds only the in-frame ones, with some missing. In the table there are about 130,000 clones, about 9.2% of which are singletons. Sequenced sample: central memory CD4+ T cells from blood. The receptors were gathered from a man aged 18 to 35 in good health. The CDR3 runs from the conserved cysteine through the conserved F or W. The D gene is left open where the match is weak. Only some rows state a clone size, as once, few, many or a class for expanded clones.

v_call: TRBV27; clone_size: few; j_call: TRBJ1-1; d_call: .; cdr3_nt: TGTGCCAGCAGGACAGGAATTACTGAAGCTTTCTTT; cdr3_aa: CASRTGITEAFF
v_call: TRBV7-9; clone_size: few; j_call: TRBJ1-1; d_call: TRBD1; cdr3_nt: TGTGCCAGCAGTCCAGGGGGGAACACTGAAGCTTTCTTT; cdr3_aa: CASSPGGNTEAFF
v_call: TRBV9; clone_size: .; j_call: TRBJ2-3; d_call: TRBD2; cdr3_nt: TGTGCCAGCAGCGTTACCAGCGGGGGGGGGTTGGATACGCAGTATTTT; cdr3_aa: CASSVTSGGGLDTQYF
v_call: TRBV30; clone_size: few; j_call: TRBJ2-5; d_call: TRBD2; cdr3_nt: TGTGCCTACAGGGGGCGCCTAGCGGGGGGCAGAGAGACCCAGTACTTC; cdr3_aa: CAYRGRLAGGRETQYF
v_call: TRBV5-1; clone_size: few; j_call: TRBJ2-7; d_call: TRBD2; cdr3_nt: TGCGCCAGCACCTACCTAGCGGGGGGATCCTACGAGCAGTACTTC; cdr3_aa: CASTYLAGGSYEQYF
v_call: TRBV14; clone_size: few; j_call: TRBJ2-5; d_call: .; cdr3_nt: TGTGCCAGCAGCCTCCGAACGGGGGGCCGGGAGACCCAGTACTTC; cdr3_aa: CASSLRTGGRETQYF
v_call: TRBV5-5; clone_size: few; j_call: TRBJ2-7; d_call: TRBD1; cdr3_nt: TGTGCCAGCAGTAGACAGGGGGCATCCTACGAGCAGTACTTC; cdr3_aa: CASSRQGASYEQYF
v_call: TRBV2; clone_size: .; j_call: TRBJ2-1; d_call: .; cdr3_nt: TGTGCCAGCAGGAACAGGGCGGAGGATGAGCAGTTCTTC; cdr3_aa: CASRNRAEDEQFF
v_call: TRBV4-2; clone_size: .; j_call: TRBJ1-6; d_call: .; cdr3_nt: TGTGCCAGCAGCCAAGCAGGGTCTAATAATTCACCCCTCCACTTT; cdr3_aa: CASSQAGSNNSPLHF
v_call: TRBV4-1; clone_size: .; j_call: TRBJ2-1; d_call: TRBD2; cdr3_nt: TGCGCCAGCAGCCATTTATCTAGCGGGGTCGTAGATGAGCAGTTCTTC; cdr3_aa: CASSHLSSGVVDEQFF
v_call: TRBV30; clone_size: .; j_call: TRBJ2-1; d_call: TRBD1; cdr3_nt: TGTGCCTGGAGTGAAACCGACAGGGTTTCCTACAATGAGCAGTTCTTC; cdr3_aa: CAWSETDRVSYNEQFF
v_call: TRBV4-3; clone_size: few; j_call: TRBJ2-7; d_call: .; cdr3_nt: TGCGCCAGCAGCCAAATTCAGGGGCCCTACGAGCAGTACTTC; cdr3_aa: CASSQIQGPYEQYF
v_call: TRBV7-8; clone_size: many; j_call: TRBJ2-1; d_call: TRBD1; cdr3_nt: TGTGCCAGCAGCTTCGGGACAGTTATCAATGAGCAGTTCTTC; cdr3_aa: CASSFGTVINEQFF
v_call: TRBV4-2; clone_size: .; j_call: TRBJ1-2; d_call: .; cdr3_nt: TGTGCCAGCAGCCAAGATATGTACTATGGCTACACCTTC; cdr3_aa: CASSQDMYYGYTF
v_call: TRBV7-2; clone_size: few; j_call: TRBJ1-2; d_call: .; cdr3_nt: TGTGCCAGCAGCCAGGGGCTCCAGGAGGGCTACACCTTC; cdr3_aa: CASSQGLQEGYTF
v_call: TRBV7-9; clone_size: few; j_call: TRBJ2-7; d_call: .; cdr3_nt: TGTGCCAGCAGCTTACCGGGGGACGAGCAGTACTTC; cdr3_aa: CASSLPGDEQYF
v_call: TRBV7-8; clone_size: .; j_call: TRBJ2-1; d_call: TRBD1; cdr3_nt: TGTGCCAGCAGCTTAAGAGACAGGGGGTCTATTGAGCAGTTCTTC; cdr3_aa: CASSLRDRGSIEQFF
v_call: TRBV6-1; clone_size: few; j_call: TRBJ2-7; d_call: .; cdr3_nt: TGTGCCAGCAGTGCCAGGAACGCCTACGAGCAGTACTTC; cdr3_aa: CASSARNAYEQYF
v_call: TRBV7-9; clone_size: few; j_call: TRBJ1-4; d_call: TRBD1; cdr3_nt: TGTGCCAGCAGCTTACAGGGGGCTGATGAAAAACTGTTTTTT; cdr3_aa: CASSLQGADEKLFF
v_call: TRBV5-1; clone_size: .; j_call: TRBJ2-2; d_call: .; cdr3_nt: TGCGCCAGCAGCTTGGAGACTAGGAACACCGGGGAGCTGTTTTTT; cdr3_aa: CASSLETRNTGELFF
v_call: TRBV7-9; clone_size: .; j_call: TRBJ2-7; d_call: .; cdr3_nt: TGTGCCAGCAGCTTCCGGCAAGCAACTAACTACGAGCAGTGCTTC; cdr3_aa: CASSFRQATNYEQCF
v_call: TRBV7-9; clone_size: many; j_call: TRBJ1-6; d_call: .; cdr3_nt: TGTGCCAGCAGGAGCCAGGGATATAATTCACCCCTCCACTTT; cdr3_aa: CASRSQGYNSPLHF
v_call: TRBV18; clone_size: .; j_call: TRBJ1-4; d_call: .; cdr3_nt: TGTGCCAGCTCACCACCGGGGGGGAGAGGTGAAAAACTGTTTTTT; cdr3_aa: CASSPPGGRGEKLFF
v_call: TRBV6-5; clone_size: .; j_call: TRBJ2-2; d_call: TRBD2; cdr3_nt: TGTGCCAGCAGAACTAGCGCTATTTACACCGGGGAGCTGTTTTTT; cdr3_aa: CASRTSAIYTGELFF
v_call: TRBV5-4; clone_size: .; j_call: TRBJ2-1; d_call: TRBD2; cdr3_nt: TGTGCCAGCAGCCCGCGAGGTAGCGGGGGGTCCTACAATGAGCAGTTCTTC; cdr3_aa: CASSPRGSGGSYNEQFF
v_call: TRBV2; clone_size: few; j_call: TRBJ2-7; d_call: TRBD1; cdr3_nt: TGTGCCAGCAGACAGGGGGCTCGCGAGCAGTACTTC; cdr3_aa: CASRQGAREQYF
v_call: TRBV29-1; clone_size: few; j_call: TRBJ2-7; d_call: TRBD1; cdr3_nt: TGCAGCGTTTTTTTGGGACAGGGAGACTACGAGCAGTACTTC; cdr3_aa: CSVFLGQGDYEQYF
v_call: TRBV4-3; clone_size: once; j_call: TRBJ1-4; d_call: .; cdr3_nt: TGCGCCAGCAGCCAAGAAAAGGGAAGAGGGGAAAAACTGTTTTTT; cdr3_aa: CASSQEKGRGEKLFF
v_call: TRBV7-9; clone_size: .; j_call: TRBJ1-2; d_call: .; cdr3_nt: TGTGCCAGCAGCTCCCCAAGCCTTGCAGGGGATGGCTACACCTTC; cdr3_aa: CASSSPSLAGDGYTF
v_call: TRBV10-3; clone_size: many; j_call: TRBJ2-7; d_call: .; cdr3_nt: TGTGCCATCAGTGAACGGGGGGCCGCCTACGAGCAGTACTTC; cdr3_aa: CAISERGAAYEQYF
v_call: TRBV5-7; clone_size: .; j_call: TRBJ1-2; d_call: .; cdr3_nt: TGTGCCAGCTGGCAGCCCCCCAGGGCTCGGGGCTACACCTTC; cdr3_aa: CASWQPPRARGYTF
v_call: TRBV5-1; clone_size: few; j_call: TRBJ1-4; d_call: TRBD1; cdr3_nt: TGCGCCAGCAGCTTAGGGGAGACAGGGTTCGTTGAAAAACTGTTTTTT; cdr3_aa: CASSLGETGFVEKLFF
v_call: TRBV10-3; clone_size: .; j_call: TRBJ1-1; d_call: .; cdr3_nt: TGTGCCATCAGTGAGTCAGGCAGGGTAGACACTGAAGCTTTCTTT; cdr3_aa: CAISESGRVDTEAFF
v_call: TRBV4-3; clone_size: few; j_call: TRBJ1-6; d_call: .; cdr3_nt: TGCGCCAGCAGCCAAGCCCCCACCGAGCTCTATAATTCACCCCTCCACTTT; cdr3_aa: CASSQAPTELYNSPLHF
v_call: TRBV29-1; clone_size: many; j_call: TRBJ2-7; d_call: TRBD1; cdr3_nt: TGCAGCGTTGAGGGACAGGGCTACGAGCAGTACTTC; cdr3_aa: CSVEGQGYEQYF
v_call: TRBV5-1; clone_size: few; j_call: TRBJ1-1; d_call: .; cdr3_nt: TGCGCCAGCAGCTTGGGTCGGGTAGCGAACACTGAAGCTTTCTTT; cdr3_aa: CASSLGRVANTEAFF
v_call: TRBV5-1; clone_size: .; j_call: TRBJ2-7; d_call: .; cdr3_nt: TGCGCCAGCAGCTTCTTGGCCCTGTCTACGGGCTACGAGCAGTACTTC; cdr3_aa: CASSFLALSTGYEQYF
v_call: TRBV4-1; clone_size: few; j_call: TRBJ1-6; d_call: .; cdr3_nt: TGCGCCAGCAGCCAAGCTCCCGGGTTGGATTCGCCCCTCCACTTT; cdr3_aa: CASSQAPGLDSPLHF
v_call: TRBV12-5; clone_size: .; j_call: TRBJ2-1; d_call: TRBD2; cdr3_nt: TGTGCTAGCTGTGGGCGGGGGGGTATCAATGAGCAGTTCTTC; cdr3_aa: CASCGRGGINEQFF
v_call: TRBV10-3; clone_size: .; j_call: TRBJ2-2; d_call: TRBD1; cdr3_nt: TGTGCCATCACCGCGGGACAGGGGAACACCGGGGAGCTGTTTTTT; cdr3_aa: CAITAGQGNTGELFF
v_call: TRBV6-1; clone_size: few; j_call: TRBJ2-7; d_call: .; cdr3_nt: TGTGCCAGCAGTGACTCTTCGGGGCAGTACTTC; cdr3_aa: CASSDSSGQYF
v_call: TRBV4-2; clone_size: .; j_call: TRBJ2-7; d_call: TRBD2; cdr3_nt: TGTGCCAGCAGCCAGGGACTAGCGGGGGTCTACGAGCAGTACTTC; cdr3_aa: CASSQGLAGVYEQYF
v_call: TRBV6-4; clone_size: .; j_call: TRBJ2-7; d_call: .; cdr3_nt: TGTGCCAGCAGTGACTCGAGTCTGGGCGTCAGCTCCTACGAGCAGTACTTC; cdr3_aa: CASSDSSLGVSSYEQYF
v_call: TRBV11-1; clone_size: .; j_call: TRBJ1-4; d_call: .; cdr3_nt: TGTGCCAGCAGCCCCCTTACAGGAAAACTGTTTTTT; cdr3_aa: CASSPLTGKLFF
v_call: TRBV7-3; clone_size: .; j_call: TRBJ2-1; d_call: TRBD2; cdr3_nt: TGTGCCAGCAGCTCCGGGCGGGGGAATGAGCAGTTCTTC; cdr3_aa: CASSSGRGNEQFF
v_call: TRBV7-2; clone_size: .; j_call: TRBJ2-3; d_call: .; cdr3_nt: TGTGCCAGCAGCTTAAACCCGGGGGGCACAGATACGCAGTATTTT; cdr3_aa: CASSLNPGGTDTQYF
v_call: TRBV7-9; clone_size: few; j_call: TRBJ2-2; d_call: .; cdr3_nt: TGTGCCAGCAGCTTATGGAGCACCGGGGAGCTGTTTTTT; cdr3_aa: CASSLWSTGELFF
v_call: TRBV5-8; clone_size: few; j_call: TRBJ1-5; d_call: .; cdr3_nt: TGTGCCAGCAGCTTGGCACAGGGAAATCAGCCCCAGCATTTT; cdr3_aa: CASSLAQGNQPQHF
v_call: TRBV5-1; clone_size: few; j_call: TRBJ2-1; d_call: TRBD1; cdr3_nt: TGCGCCAGCAGCCCCCAACAGGGGGCCTACAATGAGCAGTTCTTC; cdr3_aa: CASSPQQGAYNEQFF
v_call: TRBV7-3; clone_size: .; j_call: TRBJ2-1; d_call: TRBD2; cdr3_nt: TGTGCCAGCAGCTTGAGGACTAGCGGCTACAATGAGCAGTTCTTC; cdr3_aa: CASSLRTSGYNEQFF
v_call: TRBV29-1; clone_size: many; j_call: TRBJ1-2; d_call: .; cdr3_nt: TGCAGCGTTGATTTGGGCAGGGGCTACACCTTC; cdr3_aa: CSVDLGRGYTF